This T cell receptor beta chain was observed in a study of blood T cell repertoires in COVID-19. The junction had 0 bases not matched to a gene; V was cut back by 2 bases and J by 2 bases. CDR1 and CDR2 (germline): WSHSY, SAAADI. The CDR3 length is 14 residues. Study processing details: Nucleated cell number was recorded as an estimate derived from reference gene primer amplification. Method: immunoSEQ multiplex PCR; TCRdb's copy keeps in-frame clones and lacks some. V, J and clone size were drawn from that table, and D and trimming were deduced from the DNA. The sample includes approximately 180,000 clones, 70% to 85% of them seen just once.

Sequenced: peripheral blood. This TCR was recovered from an elderly woman with acute or convalescent COVID-19. This chain connects TRBV10-2 to TRBJ1-5; 7 bases are shared with TRBD1. CDR3 sequence reads: CASSEQGGNQPQHF. The CDR3 DNA sequence: TGCGCCAGCAGTGAGCAGGGGGGCAATCAGCCCCAGCATTTT.